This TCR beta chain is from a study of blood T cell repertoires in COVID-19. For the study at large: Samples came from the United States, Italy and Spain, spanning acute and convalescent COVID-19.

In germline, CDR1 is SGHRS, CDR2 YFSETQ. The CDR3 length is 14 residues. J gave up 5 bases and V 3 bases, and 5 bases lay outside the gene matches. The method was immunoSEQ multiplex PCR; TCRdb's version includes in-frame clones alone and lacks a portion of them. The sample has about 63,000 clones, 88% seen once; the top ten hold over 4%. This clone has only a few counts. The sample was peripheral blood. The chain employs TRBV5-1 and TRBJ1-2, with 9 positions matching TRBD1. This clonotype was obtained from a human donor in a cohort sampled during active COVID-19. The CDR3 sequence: CASSWEGQGYGYTF. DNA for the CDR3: TGCGCCAGCAGCTGGGAGGGACAGGGATATGGCTACACCTTC.